Shown below are 29 T cell receptor beta chains from a single sample sequenced in a study of blood T cell repertoires in COVID-19. The assay was immunoSEQ multiplex PCR, and TCRdb's table has in-frame clones only and misses some. In the table there are about 160,000 clones, approximately 83% of which are singletons. The material sequenced was peripheral blood. The receptors originated from a man aged 65 to 79 with acute or convalescent COVID-19.

The chain employs TRBV4-1 and TRBJ2-1; the match to TRBD2 covers 7 bases. V lost 3 bases and J lost 5; bases outside the gene matches: 13. The CDR3 totals 17 residues. Germline-derived CDR1 and CDR2 are MGHRA and YSYEKL. Here the CDR3 reads CASSQPPAAGAHNEQFF. The CDR3 DNA is TGCGCCAGCAGCCAGCCGCCCGCCGCGGGAGCCCACAATGAGCAGTTCTTC.

The chain links TRBV19 to TRBJ2-7, with 11 positions matching TRBD1. The CDR3 runs 16 residues. With V trimmed by 4 bases and J by 3 bases, 8 bases remained unmatched. CDR1 is LNHDA, CDR2 SQIVND, per germline (reference sequence). The CDR3 here is CASSTSSGTGGYEQYF. DNA of the CDR3: TGTGCCAGTAGTACTTCATCCGGGACAGGGGGCTACGAGCAGTACTTC.

The rearrangement joins TRBV5-8 to TRBJ2-2; TRBD2 matches 14 bases. This CDR3 contains 16 residues. V shed 5 bases and J 5 bases; nucleotides not matched to a gene: 5. Per germline, CDR1 SGHTS and CDR2 YDEGEE. This CDR3 reads CASSRGLAGVTGELFF. Here the CDR3 DNA reads TGTGCCAGCAGTCGGGGACTAGCGGGAGTTACCGGGGAGCTGTTTTTT. The full variable domain, its missing parts supplied by reference TRBV5-8 and TRBJ2-2, is EAGVTQSPTHLIKTRGQQATLRCSPISGHTSVYWYQQALGLGLQFLLWYDEGEERNRGNFPPRFSGRQFPNYSSELNVNALELEDSALYLCASSRGLAGVTGELFFGEGSRLTVL.

V is TRBV19 and J is TRBJ1-1, with D possibly matching TRBD1 (5 bases). CDR1 and CDR2 from the germline V gene are LNHDA and SQIVND (reference sequence). The CDR3 runs to 14 residues. Trimming took off 3 bases at V and 5 bases at J, with 13 bases between the two ends. CDR3 amino acids: CASSMETQGTEAFF. CDR3 bases: TGTGCCAGTAGTATGGAAACCCAGGGAACTGAAGCTTTCTTT.

The chain carries TRBV5-1 and TRBJ1-4; D call uncertain. This CDR3 has 16 amino acids. The V gene's germline CDR1 is SGHRS and CDR2 YFSETQ. Trimming pared 4 bases from V and 4 bases from J, leaving 17 bases between. In DNA, the CDR3 is TGCGCCAGCAGCCCGACACGGGAGGGTAGTAATGAAAAACTGTTTTTT. This translates into CASSPTREGSNEKLFF.

A word on this clone: Distinct nucleotide sequences in the sample also encode this CDR3. The chain carries TRBV3-1 (or the pseudogene TRBV3-2) and TRBJ2-7, with 10 bases aligning to TRBD2. Germline V gene data show CDR1 as LGHDT and CDR2 as YNNKEL (reference sequence). V dropped 2 bases and J dropped 4; count of bases not matched to a gene: 2. The CDR3 extends over 14 amino acids. The CDR3, as DNA: TGTGCCAGCAGCCAAACTAGCGGGGATTACGAGCAGTACTTC. Translating gives CASSQTSGDYEQYF.

This chain connects TRBV6-5 to TRBJ1-5; D is perhaps TRBD1 (5 bases). Trimming cost V 6 bases and J 7 bases, with 13 bases left between them. Germline V gene lookup returns CDR1 MNHEY and CDR2 SVGAGI. The CDR3 sequence is 13 residues long. The CDR3 sequence: CASSPGTVQPQHF. The CDR3 region has the DNA TGTGCCAGCAGCCCCGGGACTGTGCAGCCCCAGCATTTT.

This clone has only one observation. The chain is built from TRBV11-3 and TRBJ2-4, with a weak D call TRBD1 (5 bases). The germline CDR1 and CDR2 sequences are SGHNT and YENEEA. This CDR3 contains 16 residues. V lost 3 bases to trimming and J lost 0 bases, with 12 bases between them. CDR3 protein: CASSFGRGIAKNIQYF. CDR3 nucleotides: TGTGCCAGCAGCTTTGGTAGGGGCATAGCCAAAAACATTCAGTACTTC.

V is TRBV11-2 and J is TRBJ2-5; D might be TRBD2 (5 bases). The germline V and J ends were trimmed by 1 base and 2 bases, with 11 bases remaining between them. The CDR3 extends over 15 amino acids. CDR1 and CDR2 from the germline V gene are SGHAT and FQNNGV. In nucleotides, the CDR3 is TGTGCCAGCAGCTTAGCTCCGGGAATACAAGAGACCCAGTACTTC. This encodes CASSLAPGIQETQYF.

The rearrangement uses TRBV9 and TRBJ1-1, with 7 bases aligning to TRBD1. The CDR3 consists of 15 residues. The germline V gene encodes CDR1 SGDLS and CDR2 YYNGEE. Trimming at V came to 0 bases and at J to 5 bases, leaving 7 bases not matched to a gene. The CDR3 coding sequence is TGTGCCAGCAGCGTAGTTGCAGGGGGGAGGACTGAAGCTTTCTTT. It translates to CASSVVAGGRTEAFF.

The chain carries TRBV5-1 and TRBJ2-7; D remains unclear. V was trimmed by 0 bases and J by 0 bases, leaving 4 bases between them. The CDR3 is 13 residues long. Germline values: CDR1 SGHRS, CDR2 YFSETQ. The CDR3: CASSLATSYEQYF. The DNA for the CDR3 is TGCGCCAGCAGCTTGGCTACCTCCTACGAGCAGTACTTC.

The rearrangement links TRBV24-1 to TRBJ2-3, with D possibly TRBD2 on 5 matching bases. V was cut by 0 bases and J by 3 bases, with 9 bases left in between. The germline gives CDR1 KGHDR, CDR2 SFDVKD. The CDR3 totals 15 residues. DNA of the CDR3: TGTGCCACCAGTGATTTGTTTCGGGGAACAGATACGCAGTATTTT. This gives the protein CATSDLFRGTDTQYF.

This clone is a singleton in its sample. This chain links TRBV5-4 with TRBJ2-7; D is ambiguous. Looked up from germline, CDR1 is SGHNT and CDR2 is YYREEE (reference sequence). The ends were cut back, 0 bases at V and 4 bases at J, with 11 bases in the middle. This CDR3 has 14 amino acids. CDR3 in DNA: TGTGCCAGCAGCTTGGTGGGCCGAGTATACGAGCAGTACTTC. This translates into CASSLVGRVYEQYF.

A word on this clone: The junction differs from germline at one of its ends, possibly a read error. The V and J genes are TRBV27 and TRBJ1-2, with TRBD1 identical over 8 bases. CDR3 size: 14 residues. Germline-derived CDR1 and CDR2 are MNHEY and SMNVEV (reference sequence). Written as DNA, the CDR3 is TGTGCCAGCAGTTCCAGGGGACAGGAGGGACTGCTGGGCTTC. It codes for CASSSRGQEGLLGF.

The V call is TRBV12-3 or TRBV12-4, the J call TRBJ2-1; 10 nucleotides agree with TRBD2. V shed 6 bases, J shed 9 bases, and the junction held 5 bases outside the gene matches. The CDR3 consists of 13 residues. The DNA of the CDR3 is TGTGCCAGCAGCCTAGCGGGAGTTACTGAGCAGTTCTTC. Its protein product is CASSLAGVTEQFF.

The V gene is TRBV18, the J gene TRBJ1-3, with 8 bases matching TRBD1. The CDR3 has 16 amino acids. Germline assignment: CDR1 KGHSH and CDR2 LQKENI. The V and J ends lost 3 bases and 0 bases, in that order; junction bases with no gene match: 4. CDR3 sequence: CASSPMTGASGNTIYF. The CDR3 DNA reads as TGTGCCAGCTCACCGATGACAGGGGCCTCTGGAAACACCATATATTTT.

The chain carries TRBV5-1 and TRBJ2-7, with a weak D call TRBD1 (6 bases). Trimming stripped 3 bases from V and 0 bases from J, with 10 bases between. Germline V gene data show CDR1 as SGHRS and CDR2 as YFSETQ. This CDR3 contains 14 residues. CDR3 residues: CASSWADSSYEQYF. The DNA for the CDR3 is TGCGCCAGCAGCTGGGCGGACAGCTCCTACGAGCAGTACTTC.

The chain employs TRBV10-3 and TRBJ2-2; 11 nucleotides match TRBD2. V lost 4 bases and J lost 3; bases outside the gene matches: 4. Per germline, CDR1 ENHRY and CDR2 SYGVKD. This CDR3 region has 16 residues. CDR3 sequence: CAISGGLAVDTGELFF. CDR3 sequence (DNA): TGTGCCATCAGTGGGGGACTAGCGGTTGACACCGGGGAGCTGTTTTTT.

This clone was counted between two and nine times. The chain is built from TRBV27 and TRBJ1-2, with 11 bases aligning to TRBD1. The germline CDR1 and CDR2 sequences are MNHEY and SMNVEV (reference sequence). The CDR3 contains 13 residues. The V segment lost 6 bases and the J segment 6 bases; nucleotides outside the gene matches: 3. CDR3: CASSPDRGHGYTF. CDR3 DNA sequence: TGTGCCAGCAGCCCGGACAGGGGGCATGGCTACACCTTC.

This chain uses TRBV3-1 (or the pseudogene TRBV3-2) with TRBJ1-5; no reliable D call. The V gene's germline CDR1 is LGHDT and CDR2 YNNKEL (reference sequence). The CDR3 spans 15 residues. Trimming left V 1 base short and J 7 bases short, with 14 bases between. The CDR3: CASSQGRSPGQPQHF. The CDR3 nucleotides read TGTGCCAGCAGCCAAGGACGGTCGCCGGGACAGCCCCAGCATTTT.

The V and J genes are TRBV7-9 and TRBJ2-7, with TRBD2 matching over 8 bases. Germline V CDR1 and CDR2: SEHNR, FQNEAQ (reference sequence). The CDR3 spans 15 residues. The junction had 8 bases not matched to a gene; V was cut back by 1 base and J by 6 bases. CDR3 amino acids: CASSLELAEVGEQYF. The CDR3 coding sequence is TGTGCCAGCAGCTTAGAACTAGCGGAGGTCGGCGAGCAGTACTTC.

This chain joins TRBV4-1 and TRBJ1-5; weak D call: TRBD1 (5 bases). The ends were cut back, 4 bases at V and 5 bases at J, with 9 bases in the middle. Per germline, CDR1 MGHRA and CDR2 YSYEKL. The CDR3 has 13 amino acids. CDR3 residues: CASSPRDYQPQHF. The DNA of the CDR3 is TGCGCCAGCAGCCCCCGGGACTATCAGCCCCAGCATTTT.

The CDR3 DNA reads TGTGCCAGCGCCGGACTAGCGGGGGCCCACGAGCAGTACTTC. It codes for CASAGLAGAHEQYF. This chain uses TRBV21-1 with TRBJ2-7; the D call of TRBD2 is as the table states it, not checked on the DNA. TRBV21-1 corresponds to a pseudogene. This CDR3 comprises 14 residues.

The rearrangement joins TRBV4-2 to TRBJ2-3; D unresolved. V lost 1 base, J lost 1 base, and 12 bases lay in between. Germline V gene data show CDR1 as LGHNA and CDR2 as YNFKEQ. The length of the CDR3 is 16 residues. The CDR3 bases are TGTGCCAGCAGCCAAGGGCCCAGTCGGGGCACAGATACGCAGTATTTT. The encoded protein is CASSQGPSRGTDTQYF.

This sequence joins TRBV6-5 and TRBJ1-2; 10 bases map to TRBD1. CDR1 is MNHEY, CDR2 SVGAGI, per germline. The trim removed 7 bases at V and 9 bases at J, leaving 14 bases unmatched. This CDR3 spans 15 amino acids. CDR3 nucleotide sequence: TGTGCCAGCATTCCCCGGCGGGGACAGGGGATGCGCTACACCTTC. This sequence encodes CASIPRRGQGMRYTF.

This chain uses TRBV3-1 (or the pseudogene TRBV3-2) with TRBJ2-3, with a tentative D call TRBD2 (6 bases). The CDR3 sequence is 15 residues long. CDR1 and CDR2 from the germline V gene are LGHDT and YNNKEL (reference sequence). V was shortened by 1 base and J by 5 bases, with 13 bases between the two germline ends. CDR3 loop: CASSQAVGGLDTQYF. The CDR3 bases are TGTGCCAGCAGCCAAGCCGTGGGAGGTCTAGATACGCAGTATTTT.

The V and J genes are TRBV10-2 and TRBJ1-1; 7 bases match TRBD1. Germline assignment: CDR1 WSHSY and CDR2 SAAADI. With 6 bases clipped from V and 3 bases from J, the junction kept 4 bases outside the gene matches. The CDR3 has 13 residues. The DNA for the CDR3 is TGCGCCAGCAGGTCCGACAGGGACACTGAAGCTTTCTTT. It encodes CASRSDRDTEAFF.

CDR3 protein: CASTLRGEGGYTF. CDR3 DNA sequence: TGTGCCAGCACCCTGCGGGGGGAGGGTGGCTACACCTTC. The chain carries TRBV5-4 and TRBJ1-2, with a weak D call TRBD1 (5 bases). The CDR3 covers 13 residues. Trimming cost V 6 bases and J 7 bases, with 16 bases left between them. Germline values: CDR1 SGHNT, CDR2 YYREEE (reference sequence).

The gene calls are TRBV4-2 and TRBJ2-2; 10 bases fit TRBD1. The ends lost 0 bases at V and 7 bases at J; junction bases unmatched: 8. Germline V CDR1 and CDR2: LGHNA, YNFKEQ. The CDR3 is 17 amino acids. This CDR3 reads CASSQDPRTGGIGELFF. CDR3 nucleotide sequence: TGTGCCAGCAGCCAAGATCCAAGGACAGGGGGGATCGGGGAGCTGTTTTTT.